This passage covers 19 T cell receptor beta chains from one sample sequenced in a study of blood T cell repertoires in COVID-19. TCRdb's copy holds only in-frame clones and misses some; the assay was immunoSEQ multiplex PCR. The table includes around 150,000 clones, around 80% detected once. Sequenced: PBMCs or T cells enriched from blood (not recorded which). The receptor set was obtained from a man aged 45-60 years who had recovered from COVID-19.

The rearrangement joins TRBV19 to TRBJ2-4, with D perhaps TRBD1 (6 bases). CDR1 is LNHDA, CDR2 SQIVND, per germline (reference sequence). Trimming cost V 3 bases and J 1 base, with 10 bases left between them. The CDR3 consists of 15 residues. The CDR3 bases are TGTGCCAGTAGTATTTTGGGGGCGGCCAAAAACATTCAGTACTTC. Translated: CASSILGAAKNIQYF.

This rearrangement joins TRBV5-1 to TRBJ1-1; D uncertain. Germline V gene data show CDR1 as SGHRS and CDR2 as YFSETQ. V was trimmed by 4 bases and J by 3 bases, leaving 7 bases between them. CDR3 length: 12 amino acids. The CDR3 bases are TGCGCCAGCAGCCGGGAGCACACTGAAGCTTTCTTT. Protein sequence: CASSREHTEAFF.

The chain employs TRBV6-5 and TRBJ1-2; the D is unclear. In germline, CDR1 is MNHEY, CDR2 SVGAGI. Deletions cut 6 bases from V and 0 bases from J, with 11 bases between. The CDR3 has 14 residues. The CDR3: CASSPTHTNYGYTF. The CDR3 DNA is TGTGCCAGCAGCCCCACACATACTAACTATGGCTACACCTTC.

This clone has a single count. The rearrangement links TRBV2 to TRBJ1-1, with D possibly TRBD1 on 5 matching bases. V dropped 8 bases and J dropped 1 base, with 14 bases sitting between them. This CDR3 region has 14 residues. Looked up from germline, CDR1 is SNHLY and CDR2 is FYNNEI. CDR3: CASRIMGGNTEAFF. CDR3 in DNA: TGTGCCAGCCGGATTATGGGGGGGAACACTGAAGCTTTCTTT.

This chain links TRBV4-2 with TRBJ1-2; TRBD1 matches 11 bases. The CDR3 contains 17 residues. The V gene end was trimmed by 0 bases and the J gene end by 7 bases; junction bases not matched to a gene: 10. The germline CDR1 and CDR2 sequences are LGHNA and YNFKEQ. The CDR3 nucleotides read TGTGCCAGCAGCCAAGAATTGGTAGGACAGGGGGCCGGTGGCTACACCTTC. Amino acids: CASSQELVGQGAGGYTF.

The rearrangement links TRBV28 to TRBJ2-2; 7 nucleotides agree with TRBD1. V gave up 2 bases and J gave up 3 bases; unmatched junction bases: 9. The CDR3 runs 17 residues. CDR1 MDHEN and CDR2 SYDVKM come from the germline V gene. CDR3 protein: CASSLTAGGSYTGELFF. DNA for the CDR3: TGTGCCAGCAGTTTAACCGCAGGGGGATCGTACACCGGGGAGCTGTTTTTT.

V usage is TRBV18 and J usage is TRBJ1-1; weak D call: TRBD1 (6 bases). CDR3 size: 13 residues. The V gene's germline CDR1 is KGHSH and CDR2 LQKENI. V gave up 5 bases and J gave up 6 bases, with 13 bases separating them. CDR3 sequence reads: CASSAYRVPEAFF. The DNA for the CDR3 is TGTGCCAGCTCAGCCTACAGGGTTCCTGAAGCTTTCTTT. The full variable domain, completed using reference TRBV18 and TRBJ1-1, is NAGVMQNPRHLVRRRGQEARLRCSPMKGHSHVYWYRQLPEEGLKFMVYLQKENIIDESGMPKERFSAEFPKEGPSILRIQQVVRGDSAAYFCASSAYRVPEAFFGQGTRLTVV.

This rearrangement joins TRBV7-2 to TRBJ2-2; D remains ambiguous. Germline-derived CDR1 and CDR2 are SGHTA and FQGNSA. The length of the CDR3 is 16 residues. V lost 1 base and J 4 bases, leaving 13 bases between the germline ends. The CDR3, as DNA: TGTGCCAGCAGCTTAGATCTGGCAGTACCCACCGGGGAGCTGTTTTTT. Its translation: CASSLDLAVPTGELFF.

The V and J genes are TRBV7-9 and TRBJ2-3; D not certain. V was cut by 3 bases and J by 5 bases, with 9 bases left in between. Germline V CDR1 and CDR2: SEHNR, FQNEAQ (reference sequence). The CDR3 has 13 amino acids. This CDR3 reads CASSFQALDTQYF. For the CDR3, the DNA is TGTGCCAGCAGCTTCCAGGCACTAGATACGCAGTATTTT.

For the CDR3, the DNA is TGTGCCAGCATCCCGACCGGGGGGCGAGGCACAGATACGCAGTATTTT. Protein: CASIPTGGRGTDTQYF. This chain links TRBV6-2 or TRBV6-3 with TRBJ2-3; D may be TRBD2 (7 bases). This CDR3 contains 16 residues. V gave up 7 bases and J gave up 1 base, with 18 bases separating them. The germline gives CDR1 MNHEY, CDR2 SVGEGT.

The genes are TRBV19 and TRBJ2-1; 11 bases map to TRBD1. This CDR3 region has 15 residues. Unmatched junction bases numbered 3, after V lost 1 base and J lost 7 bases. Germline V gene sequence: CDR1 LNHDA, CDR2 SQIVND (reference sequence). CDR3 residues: CASSIGTGGQNEQFF. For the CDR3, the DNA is TGTGCCAGTAGTATAGGGACAGGGGGCCAAAATGAGCAGTTCTTC.

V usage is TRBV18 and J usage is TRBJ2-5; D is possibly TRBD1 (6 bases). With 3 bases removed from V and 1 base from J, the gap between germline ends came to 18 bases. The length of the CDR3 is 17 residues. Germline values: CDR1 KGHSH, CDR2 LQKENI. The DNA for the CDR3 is TGTGCCAGCTCACCTAGCCTAGCAGGGGTCACCCAAGAGACCCAGTACTTC. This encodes CASSPSLAGVTQETQYF. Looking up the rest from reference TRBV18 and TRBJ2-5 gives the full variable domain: NAGVMQNPRHLVRRRGQEARLRCSPMKGHSHVYWYRQLPEEGLKFMVYLQKENIIDESGMPKERFSAEFPKEGPSILRIQQVVRGDSAAYFCASSPSLAGVTQETQYFGPGTRLLVL.

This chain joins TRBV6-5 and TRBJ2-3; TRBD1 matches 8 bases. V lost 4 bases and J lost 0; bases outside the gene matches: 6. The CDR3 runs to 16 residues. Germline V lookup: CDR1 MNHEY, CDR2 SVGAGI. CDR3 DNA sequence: TGTGCCAGCAGTTCCCAGGGGGCCCTGAGCACAGATACGCAGTATTTT. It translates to CASSSQGALSTDTQYF.

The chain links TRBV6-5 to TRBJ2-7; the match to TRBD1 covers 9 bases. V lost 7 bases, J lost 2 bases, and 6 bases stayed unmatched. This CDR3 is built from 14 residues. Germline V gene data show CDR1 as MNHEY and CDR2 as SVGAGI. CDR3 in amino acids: CASTSGDRAYEQYF. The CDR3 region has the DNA TGTGCCAGCACCTCTGGGGACAGGGCCTACGAGCAGTACTTC.

The CDR3 protein is CASSEPRHQVNTEAFF. DNA for the CDR3: TGTGCCAGCAGTGAACCCAGGCACCAAGTGAACACTGAAGCTTTCTTT. The chain is built from TRBV2 and TRBJ1-1; D is undetermined. This CDR3 region has 16 residues. Trimming shortened V by 2 bases and J by 0 bases, and 13 bases separated the two germline ends. Germline-derived CDR1 and CDR2 are SNHLY and FYNNEI.

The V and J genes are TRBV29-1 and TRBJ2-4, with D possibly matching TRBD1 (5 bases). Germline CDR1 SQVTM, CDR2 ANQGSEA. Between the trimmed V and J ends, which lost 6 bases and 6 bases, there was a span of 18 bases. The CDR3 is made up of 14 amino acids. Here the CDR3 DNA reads TGCAGCGTCTTCCCCTCCGACAGAGCAAACATTCAGTACTTC. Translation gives CSVFPSDRANIQYF.

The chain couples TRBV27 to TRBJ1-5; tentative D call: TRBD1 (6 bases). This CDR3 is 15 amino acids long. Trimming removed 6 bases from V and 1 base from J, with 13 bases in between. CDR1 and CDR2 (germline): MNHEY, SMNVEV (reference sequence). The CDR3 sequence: CASRNSGASNQPQHF. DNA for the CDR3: TGTGCCAGCAGAAATTCAGGGGCAAGCAATCAGCCCCAGCATTTT.

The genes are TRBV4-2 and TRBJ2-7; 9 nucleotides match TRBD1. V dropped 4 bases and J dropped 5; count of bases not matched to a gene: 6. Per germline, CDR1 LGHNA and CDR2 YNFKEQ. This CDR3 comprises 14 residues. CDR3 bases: TGTGCCAGCAGCCGAGAGGGACAGGGAAACGAGCAGTACTTC. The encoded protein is CASSREGQGNEQYF.

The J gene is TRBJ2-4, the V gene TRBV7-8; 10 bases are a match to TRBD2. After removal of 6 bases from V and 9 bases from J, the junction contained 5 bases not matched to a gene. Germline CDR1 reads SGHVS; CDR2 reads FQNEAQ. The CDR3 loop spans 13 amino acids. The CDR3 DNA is TGTGCCAGCAGTGAGCGGGGGGGCCGCATTCAGTACTTC. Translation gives CASSERGGRIQYF.